Sequencing of this T cell receptor (beta chain) was carried out in a study of Ad26.COV2.S vaccination and SARS-CoV-2 variants. This CDR3 is built from 18 residues. Trimming stripped 0 bases from V and 6 bases from J, with 23 bases between. CDR1 is MNHEY and CDR2 is SVGEGT in the germline V gene. Sequencing used immunoSEQ multiplex PCR; TCRdb keeps in-frame clones, though not all of them. The sample yields some 420,000 clones, roughly 88% seen once. Treatment in this sample: some 20 received Ad26.COV2.S at low or high dose, single or two shots; roughly five received placebo; per-sample allocation not given. The investigators took samples on day 63 after the first vaccine or placebo injection.

The TCR sequence derives from a person between 18 and 59 years old who received the Ad26.COV2.S COVID-19 vaccine or a placebo. The chain has TRBV6-2 or TRBV6-3 and TRBJ2-5; tentatively, D is TRBD2 (6 bases). Source: peripheral blood, taken in a trial of Ad26.COV2.S vaccine versus placebo. CDR3 loop: CASSYSKAGASRGKTQYF. The CDR3 DNA is TGTGCCAGCAGTTACTCGAAAGCGGGCGCCTCTCGAGGGAAGACCCAGTACTTC.